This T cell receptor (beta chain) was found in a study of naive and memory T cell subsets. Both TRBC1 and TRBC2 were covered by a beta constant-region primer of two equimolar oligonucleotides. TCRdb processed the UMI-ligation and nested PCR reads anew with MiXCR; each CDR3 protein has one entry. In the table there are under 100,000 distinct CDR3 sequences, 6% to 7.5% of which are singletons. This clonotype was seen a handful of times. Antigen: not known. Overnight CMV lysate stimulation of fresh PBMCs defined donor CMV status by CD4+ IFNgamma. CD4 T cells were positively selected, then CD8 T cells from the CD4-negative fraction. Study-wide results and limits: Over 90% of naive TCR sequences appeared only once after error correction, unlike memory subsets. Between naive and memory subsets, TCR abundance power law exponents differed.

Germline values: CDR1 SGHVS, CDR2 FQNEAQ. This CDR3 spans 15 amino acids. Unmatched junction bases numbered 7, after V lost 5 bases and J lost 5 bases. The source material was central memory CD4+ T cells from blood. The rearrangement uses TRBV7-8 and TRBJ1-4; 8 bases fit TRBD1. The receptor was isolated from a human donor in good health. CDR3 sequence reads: CASSKNRGKNEKLFF. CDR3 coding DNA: TGTGCCAGCAGCAAAAACAGGGGGAAAAATGAAAAACTGTTTTTT.